The T cell receptor (beta chain) under discussion was sequenced for a study of T cells in Graves' hyperthyroidism and ophthalmopathy. Study details: It was at initial diagnosis, before any treatment, that peripheral blood was collected. Study-level points and caveats: Progression to ophthalmopathy was predicted a median of approximately 6.4 months early.

For this clonotype: Its antigen remains unidentified.

Researchers amplified the TCR beta CDR3 regions from RNA transcripts. First-round RT-PCR targeting the TCR CDR3 was performed with the HTBI primer set. From the multiplex PCR reads, TCRdb called clonotypes with MiXCR, one entry per CDR3 protein. The top ten clones hold around 15% of a sample with fewer than 850,000 distinct CDR3 sequences, 15% to 20% of them seen once. The V gene lost 0 bases and the J gene lost 4 bases, with 7 bases spanning the gap. The CDR3 runs to 13 residues. Germline CDR1 and CDR2: SGHKS and YYEKEE (reference sequence). If no ophthalmopathy progression occurred within 18 months, Graves' hyperthyroidism was stable. Lactation, pregnancy, other autoimmune disease or uncontrolled infection led to exclusion of patients.

Sequencing was done on a sample of blood. The clonotype originates from a man aged 50-59 years with Graves' hyperthyroidism. The chain links TRBV5-5 to TRBJ1-2; D unresolved. CDR3 region: CASSLDNGYGYTF. Here the CDR3 DNA reads TGTGCCAGCAGCTTGGATAATGGCTATGGCTACACCTTC.